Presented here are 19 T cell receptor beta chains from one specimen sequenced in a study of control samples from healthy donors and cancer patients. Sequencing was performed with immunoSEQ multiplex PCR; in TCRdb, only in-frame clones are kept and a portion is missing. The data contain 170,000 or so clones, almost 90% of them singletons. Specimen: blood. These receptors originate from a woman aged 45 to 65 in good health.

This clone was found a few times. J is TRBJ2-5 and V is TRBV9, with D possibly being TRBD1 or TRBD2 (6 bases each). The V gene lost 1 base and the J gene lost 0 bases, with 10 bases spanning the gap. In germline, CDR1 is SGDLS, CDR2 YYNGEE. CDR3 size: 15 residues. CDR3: CASSVWGADQETQYF. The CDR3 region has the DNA TGTGCCAGCAGCGTATGGGGGGCAGACCAAGAGACCCAGTACTTC.

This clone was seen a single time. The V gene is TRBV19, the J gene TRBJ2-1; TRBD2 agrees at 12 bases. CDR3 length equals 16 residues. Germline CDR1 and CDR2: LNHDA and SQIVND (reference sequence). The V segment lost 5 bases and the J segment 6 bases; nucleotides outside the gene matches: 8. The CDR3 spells CASSLRLAGVGNEQFF. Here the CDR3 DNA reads TGTGCCAGTAGTTTACGACTAGCGGGAGTAGGCAATGAGCAGTTCTTC. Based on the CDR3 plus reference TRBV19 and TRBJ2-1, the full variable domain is DGGITQSPKYLFRKEGQNVTLSCEQNLNHDAMYWYRQDPGQGLRLIYYSQIVNDFQKGDIAEGYSVSREKKESFPLTVTSAQKNPTAFYLCASSLRLAGVGNEQFFGPGTRLTVL.

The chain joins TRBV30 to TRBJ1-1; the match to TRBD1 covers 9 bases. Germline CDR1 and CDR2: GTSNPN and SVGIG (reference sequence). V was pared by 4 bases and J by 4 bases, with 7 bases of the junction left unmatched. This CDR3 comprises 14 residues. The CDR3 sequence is CAWNRDRVGTEAFF. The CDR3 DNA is TGTGCCTGGAACAGGGACAGGGTAGGCACTGAAGCTTTCTTT.

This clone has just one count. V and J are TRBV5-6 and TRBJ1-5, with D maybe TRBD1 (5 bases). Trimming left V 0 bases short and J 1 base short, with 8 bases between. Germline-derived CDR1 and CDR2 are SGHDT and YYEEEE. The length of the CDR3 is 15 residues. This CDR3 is CASSLVGASNQPQHF. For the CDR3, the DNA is TGTGCCAGCAGCTTGGTAGGGGCCAGCAATCAGCCCCAGCATTTT.

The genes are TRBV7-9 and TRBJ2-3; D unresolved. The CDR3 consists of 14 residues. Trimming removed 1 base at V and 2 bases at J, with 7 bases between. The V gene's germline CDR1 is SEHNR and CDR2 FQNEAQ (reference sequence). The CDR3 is CASSLGGTTDTQYF. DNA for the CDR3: TGTGCCAGCAGCTTAGGAGGTACCACAGATACGCAGTATTTT.

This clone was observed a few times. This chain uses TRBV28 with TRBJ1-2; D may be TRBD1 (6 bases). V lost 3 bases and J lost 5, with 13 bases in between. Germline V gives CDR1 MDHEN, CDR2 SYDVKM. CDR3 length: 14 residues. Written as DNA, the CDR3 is TGTGCCAGCAGTTTCCCAACAGGGCCGTATGGCTACACCTTC. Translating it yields CASSFPTGPYGYTF.

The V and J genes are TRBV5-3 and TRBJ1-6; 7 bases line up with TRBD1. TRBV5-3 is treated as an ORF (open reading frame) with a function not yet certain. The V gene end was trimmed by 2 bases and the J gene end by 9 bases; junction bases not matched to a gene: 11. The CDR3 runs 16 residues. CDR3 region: CARSFRWDSEGSPLHF. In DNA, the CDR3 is TGTGCCAGAAGCTTTAGATGGGACAGCGAGGGTTCACCCCTCCACTTT.

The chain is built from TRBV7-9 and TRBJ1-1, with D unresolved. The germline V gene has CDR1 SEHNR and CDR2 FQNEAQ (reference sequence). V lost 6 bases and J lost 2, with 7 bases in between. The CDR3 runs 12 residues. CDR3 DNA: TGTGCCAGCAGGCTCCCTAACACTGAAGCTTTCTTT. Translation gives CASRLPNTEAFF.

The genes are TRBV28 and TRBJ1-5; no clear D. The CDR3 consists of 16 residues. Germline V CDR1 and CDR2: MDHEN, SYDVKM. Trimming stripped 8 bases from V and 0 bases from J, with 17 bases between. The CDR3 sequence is CASSEAAGGSNQPQHF. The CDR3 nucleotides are TGTGCCAGCTCAGAGGCGGCTGGTGGTAGCAATCAGCCCCAGCATTTT.

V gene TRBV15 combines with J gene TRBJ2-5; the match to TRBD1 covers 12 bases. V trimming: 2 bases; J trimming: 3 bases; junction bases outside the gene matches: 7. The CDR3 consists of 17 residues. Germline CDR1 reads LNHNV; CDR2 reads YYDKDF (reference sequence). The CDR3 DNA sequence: TGTGCCACCAGCAGAAACCCCGGGACAGGGGGCAAAGAGACCCAGTACTTC. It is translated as CATSRNPGTGGKETQYF.

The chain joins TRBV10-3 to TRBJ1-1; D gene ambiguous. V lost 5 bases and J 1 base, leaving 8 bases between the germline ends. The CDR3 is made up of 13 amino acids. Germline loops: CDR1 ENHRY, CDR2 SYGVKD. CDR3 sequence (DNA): TGTGCCATCAGTTTACGGGAGAACACTGAAGCTTTCTTT. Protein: CAISLRENTEAFF.

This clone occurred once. CDR3 DNA: TGTGCCAGCAGCCCCCGCCGGTGGATCACTGAAGCTTTCTTT. Translated, it gives CASSPRRWITEAFF. The chain recombines TRBV7-9 with TRBJ1-1; D uncertain. Trimming cost V 5 bases and J 4 bases, with 14 bases left between them. The CDR3 has 14 residues. CDR1 is SEHNR and CDR2 is FQNEAQ in the germline V gene (reference sequence). Filled out from reference TRBV7-9 and TRBJ1-1, the complete variable domain reads DTGVSQNPRHKITKRGQNVTFRCDPISEHNRLYWYRQTLGQGPEFLTYFQNEAQLEKSRLLSDRFSAERPKGSFSTLEIQRTEQGDSAMYLCASSPRRWITEAFFGQGTRLTVV.

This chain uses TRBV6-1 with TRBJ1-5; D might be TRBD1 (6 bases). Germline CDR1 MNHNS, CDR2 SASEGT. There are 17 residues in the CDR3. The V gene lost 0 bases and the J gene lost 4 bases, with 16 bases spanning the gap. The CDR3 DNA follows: TGTGCCAGCAGTGAAGCCTTTGACAGGCCTGGTAATCAGCCCCAGCATTTT. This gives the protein CASSEAFDRPGNQPQHF.

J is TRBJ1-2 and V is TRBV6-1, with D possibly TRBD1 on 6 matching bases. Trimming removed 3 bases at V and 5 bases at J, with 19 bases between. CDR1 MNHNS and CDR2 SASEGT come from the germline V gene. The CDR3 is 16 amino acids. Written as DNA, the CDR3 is TGTGCCAGCAGTGATCAATCGGCCCAGGGGCTGTATGGCTACACCTTC. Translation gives CASSDQSAQGLYGYTF.

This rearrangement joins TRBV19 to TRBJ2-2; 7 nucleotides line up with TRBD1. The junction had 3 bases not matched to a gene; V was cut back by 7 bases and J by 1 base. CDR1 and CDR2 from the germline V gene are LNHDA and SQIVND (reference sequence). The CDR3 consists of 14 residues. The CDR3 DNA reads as TGTGCCAGTAAGGGACAGTTGAACACCGGGGAGCTGTTTTTT. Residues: CASKGQLNTGELFF.

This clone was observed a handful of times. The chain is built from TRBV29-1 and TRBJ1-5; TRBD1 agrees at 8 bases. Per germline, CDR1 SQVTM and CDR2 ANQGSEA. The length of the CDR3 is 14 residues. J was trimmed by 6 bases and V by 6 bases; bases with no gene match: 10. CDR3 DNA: TGCAGCGTGCGGACAGGGCTTTTCGGTCAGCCCCAGCATTTT. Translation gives CSVRTGLFGQPQHF.

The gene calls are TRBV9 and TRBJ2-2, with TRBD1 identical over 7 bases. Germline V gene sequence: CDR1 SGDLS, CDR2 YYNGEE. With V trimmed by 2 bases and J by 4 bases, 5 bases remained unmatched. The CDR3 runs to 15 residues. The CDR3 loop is CASSVRQGSTGELFF. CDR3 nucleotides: TGTGCCAGCAGCGTTCGACAGGGAAGCACCGGGGAGCTGTTTTTT.

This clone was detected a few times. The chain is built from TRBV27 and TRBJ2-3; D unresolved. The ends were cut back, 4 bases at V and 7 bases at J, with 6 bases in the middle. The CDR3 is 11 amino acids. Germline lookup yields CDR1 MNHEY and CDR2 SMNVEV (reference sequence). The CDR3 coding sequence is TGTGCCAGCAGTTCCATTAATACGCAGTATTTT. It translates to CASSSINTQYF.

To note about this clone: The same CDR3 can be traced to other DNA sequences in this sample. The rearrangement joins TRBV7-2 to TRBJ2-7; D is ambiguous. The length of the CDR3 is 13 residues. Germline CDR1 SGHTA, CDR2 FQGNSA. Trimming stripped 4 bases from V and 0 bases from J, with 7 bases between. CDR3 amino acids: CASSSLSSYEQYF. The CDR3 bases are TGTGCCAGCAGCTCGCTAAGCTCCTACGAGCAGTACTTC.